The source of this TCR beta chain is a study of cytomegalovirus exposure and HLA in healthy donors. Findings of the study overall: Because they were indistinguishable, some V segments, including TRBV6-2 and TRBV6-3, were excluded. A later analysis reportedly identified an Asian-associated ancestry cluster as carrying fewer N-insertions than the approximately 620-donor mean.

Germline values: CDR1 SGHTA, CDR2 FQGTGA. V dropped 1 base and J dropped 2 bases, with 8 bases sitting between them. This CDR3 comprises 14 residues. With 60 Vbeta and 13 Jbeta primers, the PCR was carried out. The assay was immunoSEQ multiplex PCR, and TCRdb's table has in-frame clones only and misses some. The repertoire consists of tens of thousands of clones, with approximately 76% occurring once and the leading ten covering 8% to 9%. Worth noting for this clone: Antigen: not known.

Sequenced input: PBMCs. This rearrangement joins TRBV7-3 to TRBJ2-5, with D unclear. The TCR sequence derives from a woman aged 25 to 39 in good health and CMV-seropositive. The CDR3 nucleotides are TGTGCCAGCAGCTTAAGTCCAGGACAAGAGACCCAGTACTTC. Its protein product is CASSLSPGQETQYF. The full variable domain, completed using reference TRBV7-3 and TRBJ2-5, is GAGVSQTPSNKVTEKGKYVELRCDPISGHTALYWYRQSLGQGPEFLIYFQGTGAADDSGLPNDRFFAVRPEGSVSTLKIQRTERGDSAVYLCASSLSPGQETQYFGPGTRLLVL.